The 6 T cell receptor beta chains given below trace back to one sample, sequenced in a study of cytomegalovirus exposure and HLA in healthy donors. TCRdb's table, derived via immunoSEQ multiplex PCR, lists solely in-frame clones and lacks some. This table holds about 150,000 clones, 86% found once. Sequenced input: PBMCs. The receptors come from a human donor in good health.

The chain couples TRBV7-2 to TRBJ2-7; D uncertain. V shed 5 bases and J shed 0 bases, with 11 bases lying between them. CDR1 is SGHTA, CDR2 FQGNSA, per germline. The CDR3 runs 14 residues. This chain's CDR3 is CASSKDTSSYEQYF. The DNA of the CDR3 is TGTGCCAGCAGCAAAGACACGAGCTCCTACGAGCAGTACTTC.

This clone showed up just once. The chain combines TRBV4-3 with TRBJ1-2, with D perhaps matching TRBD1 (6 bases). The CDR3 has 19 amino acids. Germline lookup yields CDR1 LGHNA and CDR2 YSLEER. Trimming took off 6 bases at V and 3 bases at J, with 29 bases between the two ends. The CDR3 DNA reads TGCGCCAGCAGTCCTTTCCATCATGCAACAGGGTATTGGTACTATGGCTACACCTTC. Translated, it gives CASSPFHHATGYWYYGYTF.

This clone was observed a handful of times. V gene TRBV10-1 combines with J gene TRBJ2-7; TRBD1 matches 7 bases. Losses at the gene ends were 10 bases for V and 1 base for J; bases not matched to a gene: 10. The CDR3 runs to 14 residues. CDR1 WNHNN and CDR2 SYGVQD come from the germline V gene (reference sequence). The CDR3 DNA reads TGCGCCACTAGTACAGGGGTCCCTTCCTACGAGCAGTACTTC. This translates into CATSTGVPSYEQYF.

The chain uses TRBV4-3 and TRBJ1-6; D gene ambiguous. Germline CDR1 is LGHNA and CDR2 is YSLEER. CDR3 length: 17 amino acids. Deletions cut 1 base from V and 0 bases from J, with 10 bases between. The CDR3 DNA follows: TGCGCCAGCAGCCAAGGGAGTCAGAGCTCCTATAATTCACCCCTCCACTTT. It codes for CASSQGSQSSYNSPLHF.

The genes are TRBV7-3 and TRBJ2-7, with D tentatively TRBD2 (5 bases). Germline loops: CDR1 SGHTA, CDR2 FQGTGA. Trimming cost V 0 bases and J 6 bases, with 9 bases left between them. The CDR3 totals 13 residues. CDR3 sequence reads: CASSLTPRAEQYF. The CDR3, as DNA: TGTGCCAGCAGCTTAACCCCGCGGGCCGAGCAGTACTTC.

This clone was counted only a few times. The chain links TRBV7-9 to TRBJ1-1; 7 positions agree with TRBD1. Germline trimming cut 1 base from V and 5 bases from J; bases unmatched to any gene: 4. Germline CDR1 is SEHNR and CDR2 is FQNEAQ (reference sequence). This CDR3 comprises 14 residues. CDR3 residues: CASSLGSGGTEAFF. CDR3 nucleotide sequence: TGTGCCAGCAGCTTAGGATCAGGGGGGACTGAAGCTTTCTTT.